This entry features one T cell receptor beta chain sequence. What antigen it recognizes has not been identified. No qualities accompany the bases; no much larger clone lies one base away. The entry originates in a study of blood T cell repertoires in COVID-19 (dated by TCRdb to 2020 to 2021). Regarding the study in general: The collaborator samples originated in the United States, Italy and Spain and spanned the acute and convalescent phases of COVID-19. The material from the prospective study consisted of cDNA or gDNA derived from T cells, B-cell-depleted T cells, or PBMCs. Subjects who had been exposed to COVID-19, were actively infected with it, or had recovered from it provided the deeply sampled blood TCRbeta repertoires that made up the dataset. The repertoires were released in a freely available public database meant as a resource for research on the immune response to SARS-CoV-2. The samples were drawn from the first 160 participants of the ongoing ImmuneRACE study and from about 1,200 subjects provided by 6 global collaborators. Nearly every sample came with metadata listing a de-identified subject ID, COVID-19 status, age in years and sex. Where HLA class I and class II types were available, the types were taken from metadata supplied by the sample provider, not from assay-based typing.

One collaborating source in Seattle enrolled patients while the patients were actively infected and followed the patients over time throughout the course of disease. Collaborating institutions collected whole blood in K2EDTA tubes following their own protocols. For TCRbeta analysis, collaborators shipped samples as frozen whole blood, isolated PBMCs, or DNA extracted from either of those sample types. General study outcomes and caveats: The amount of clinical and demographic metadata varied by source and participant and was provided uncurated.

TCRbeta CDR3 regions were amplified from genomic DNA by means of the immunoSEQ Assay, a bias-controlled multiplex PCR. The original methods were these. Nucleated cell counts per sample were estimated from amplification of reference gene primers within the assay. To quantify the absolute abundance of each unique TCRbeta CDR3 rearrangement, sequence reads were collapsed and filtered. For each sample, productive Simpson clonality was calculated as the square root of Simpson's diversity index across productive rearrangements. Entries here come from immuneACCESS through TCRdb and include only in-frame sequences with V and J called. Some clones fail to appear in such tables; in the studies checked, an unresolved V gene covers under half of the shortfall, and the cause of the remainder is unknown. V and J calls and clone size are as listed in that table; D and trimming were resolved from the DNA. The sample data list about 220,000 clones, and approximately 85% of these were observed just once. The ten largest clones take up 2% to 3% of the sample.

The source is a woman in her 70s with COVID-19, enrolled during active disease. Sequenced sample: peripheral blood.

The nucleotide sequence is TGTGCCAGCAGCCCCCGGGTTGAGACCCAGTACTTC. It codes for CASSPRVETQYF. The sequence links TRBV11-3 to TRBJ2-5, with the D gene not clear enough to name. The germline ends are 9 bases apart after V is trimmed by 5 bases and J by 5 bases. There are 12 amino acids in the CDR3, from cysteine to phenylalanine inclusive. The retained sequence is limited to the CDR3, 36 bases, with the frame set at the first base. Taken from the germline V gene, the CDR1 and CDR2 loops are SGHNT and YENEEA.